This TCR beta chain derives from a study of blood T cell repertoires in COVID-19. As for the study in general: COVID-19 samples collected from the United States, Italy and Spain covered acute and convalescent phases. From T cells, B-cell-depleted T cells, or PBMCs came the material, which was cDNA or gDNA.

Per the authors' pipeline: Scientists estimated how many nucleated cells there were by amplifying reference gene primers. Profiled with immunoSEQ multiplex PCR; TCRdb holds only in-frame clones, not every one. V and J calls and clone size are as listed in that table; D and trimming were resolved from the DNA. The sample lists over 300,000 clones; 70% to 90% were seen once. This CDR3 has 15 amino acids. Germline-derived CDR1 and CDR2 are SGHNT and YYREEE (reference sequence). V shed 3 bases, J shed 0 bases, and the junction held 5 bases outside the gene matches. The rearrangement uses TRBV5-4 and TRBJ2-7; 8 bases are shared with TRBD1. This clonotype was sampled from a middle-aged man with acute or convalescent COVID-19. The specimen was peripheral blood. Written as DNA, the CDR3 is TGTGCCAGCAGCTCCCGGGACAGGCACTCCTACGAGCAGTACTTC. As protein: CASSSRDRHSYEQYF.